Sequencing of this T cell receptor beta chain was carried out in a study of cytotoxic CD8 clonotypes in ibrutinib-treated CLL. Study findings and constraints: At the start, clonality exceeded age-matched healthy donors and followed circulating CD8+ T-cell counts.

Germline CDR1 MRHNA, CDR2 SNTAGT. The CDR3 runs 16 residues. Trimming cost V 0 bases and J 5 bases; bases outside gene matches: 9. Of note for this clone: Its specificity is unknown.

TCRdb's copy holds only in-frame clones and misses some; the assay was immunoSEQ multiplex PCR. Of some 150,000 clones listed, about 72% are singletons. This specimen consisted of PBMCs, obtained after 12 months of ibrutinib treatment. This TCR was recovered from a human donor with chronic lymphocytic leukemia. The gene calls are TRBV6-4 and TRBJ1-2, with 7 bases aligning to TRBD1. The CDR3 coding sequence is TGTGCCAGCAGTGACTCAGAGTTGGGACAGCCTTATGGCTACACCTTC. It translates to CASSDSELGQPYGYTF.